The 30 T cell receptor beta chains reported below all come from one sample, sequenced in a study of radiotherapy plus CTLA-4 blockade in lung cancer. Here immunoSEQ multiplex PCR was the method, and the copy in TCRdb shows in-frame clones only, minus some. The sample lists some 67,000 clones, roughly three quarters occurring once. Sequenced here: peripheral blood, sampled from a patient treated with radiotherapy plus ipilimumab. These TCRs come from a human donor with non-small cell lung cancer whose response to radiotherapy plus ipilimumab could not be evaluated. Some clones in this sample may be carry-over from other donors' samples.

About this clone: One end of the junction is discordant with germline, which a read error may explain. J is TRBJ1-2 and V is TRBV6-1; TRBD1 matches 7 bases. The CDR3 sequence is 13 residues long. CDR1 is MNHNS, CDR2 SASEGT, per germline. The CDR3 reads CAGSPGTAYGYTF. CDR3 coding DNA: TGTGCCGGCAGTCCGGGGACAGCCTATGGCTACACCTTC.

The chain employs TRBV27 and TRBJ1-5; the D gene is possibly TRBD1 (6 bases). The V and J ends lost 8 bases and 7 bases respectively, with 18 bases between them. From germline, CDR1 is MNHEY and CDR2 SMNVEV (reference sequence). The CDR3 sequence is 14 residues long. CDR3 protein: CASGIAGGRQPQHF. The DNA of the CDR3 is TGTGCCAGCGGAATCGCGGGGGGCCGACAGCCCCAGCATTTT.

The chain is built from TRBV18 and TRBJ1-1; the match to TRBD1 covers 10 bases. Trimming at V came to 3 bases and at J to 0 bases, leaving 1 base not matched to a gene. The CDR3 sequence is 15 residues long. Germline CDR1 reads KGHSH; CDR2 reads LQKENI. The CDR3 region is CASSPGQGLNTEAFF. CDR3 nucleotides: TGTGCCAGCTCACCGGGACAGGGGCTGAACACTGAAGCTTTCTTT.

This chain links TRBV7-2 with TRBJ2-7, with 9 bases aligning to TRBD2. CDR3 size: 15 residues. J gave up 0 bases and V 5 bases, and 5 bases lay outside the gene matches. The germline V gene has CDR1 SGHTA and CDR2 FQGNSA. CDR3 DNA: TGTGCCAGCAGCACCTCAGCGGGGGGCTCCTACGAGCAGTACTTC. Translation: CASSTSAGGSYEQYF.

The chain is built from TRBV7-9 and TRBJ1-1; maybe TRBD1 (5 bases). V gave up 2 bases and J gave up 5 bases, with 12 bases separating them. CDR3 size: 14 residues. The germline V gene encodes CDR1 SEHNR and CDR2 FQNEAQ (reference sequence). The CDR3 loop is CASSLNQGGTEAFF. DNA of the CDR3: TGTGCCAGCAGCTTAAACCAGGGTGGAACTGAAGCTTTCTTT.

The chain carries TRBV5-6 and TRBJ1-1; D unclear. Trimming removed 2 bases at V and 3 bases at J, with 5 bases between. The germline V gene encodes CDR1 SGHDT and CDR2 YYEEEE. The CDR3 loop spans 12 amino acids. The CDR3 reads CASSFTDTEAFF. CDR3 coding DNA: TGTGCCAGCAGCTTCACAGACACTGAAGCTTTCTTT.

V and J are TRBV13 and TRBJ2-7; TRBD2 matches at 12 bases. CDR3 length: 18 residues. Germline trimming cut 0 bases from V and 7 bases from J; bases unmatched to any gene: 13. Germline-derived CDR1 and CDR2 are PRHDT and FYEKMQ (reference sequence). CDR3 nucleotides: TGTGCCAGCAGCTTAGGCCGGTGGTCTAGCGGGGGGGCGAGAGAGCAGTACTTC. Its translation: CASSLGRWSSGGAREQYF.

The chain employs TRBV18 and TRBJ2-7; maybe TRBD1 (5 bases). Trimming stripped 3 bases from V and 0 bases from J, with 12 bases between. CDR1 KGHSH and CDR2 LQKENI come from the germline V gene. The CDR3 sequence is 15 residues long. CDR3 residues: CASSPRQRSSYEQYF. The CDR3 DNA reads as TGTGCCAGCTCACCTAGACAGAGAAGCTCCTACGAGCAGTACTTC.

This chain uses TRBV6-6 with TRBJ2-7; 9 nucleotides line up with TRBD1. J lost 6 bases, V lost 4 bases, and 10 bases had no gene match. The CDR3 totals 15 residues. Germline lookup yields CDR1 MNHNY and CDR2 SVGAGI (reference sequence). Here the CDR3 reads CASSSTRDRVSEQYF. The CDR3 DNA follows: TGTGCCAGCAGTTCGACCCGGGACAGGGTTTCCGAGCAGTACTTC.

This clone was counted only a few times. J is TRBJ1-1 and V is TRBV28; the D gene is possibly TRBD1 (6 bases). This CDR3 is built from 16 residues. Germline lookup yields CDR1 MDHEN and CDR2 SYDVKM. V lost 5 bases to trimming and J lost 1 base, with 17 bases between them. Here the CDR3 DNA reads TGTGCCAGCAGTCCCTTACCGGGACAAACGAACACTGAAGCTTTCTTT. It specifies CASSPLPGQTNTEAFF.

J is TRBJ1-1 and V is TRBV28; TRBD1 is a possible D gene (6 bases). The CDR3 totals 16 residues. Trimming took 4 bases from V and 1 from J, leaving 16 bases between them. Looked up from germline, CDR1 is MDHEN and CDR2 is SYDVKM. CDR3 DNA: TGTGCCAGCAGTTCTCAGGGGTGGATGAGGAACACTGAAGCTTTCTTT. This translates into CASSSQGWMRNTEAFF. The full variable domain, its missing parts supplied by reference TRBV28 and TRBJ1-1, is DVKVTQSSRYLVKRTGEKVFLECVQDMDHENMFWYRQDPGLGLRLIYFSYDVKMKEKGDIPEGYSVSREKKERFSLILESASTNQTSMYLCASSSQGWMRNTEAFFGQGTRLTVV.

This CDR3 is CAAGGLTDTQYF. In DNA form, the CDR3 reads TGTGCCGCCGGGGGTCTAACAGATACGCAGTATTTT. This rearrangement joins TRBV7-9 to TRBJ2-3; TRBD2 might be the D (6 bases). The CDR3 runs 12 residues. V dropped 11 bases and J dropped 3 bases, with 12 bases sitting between them. Germline CDR1 reads SEHNR; CDR2 reads FQNEAQ (reference sequence).

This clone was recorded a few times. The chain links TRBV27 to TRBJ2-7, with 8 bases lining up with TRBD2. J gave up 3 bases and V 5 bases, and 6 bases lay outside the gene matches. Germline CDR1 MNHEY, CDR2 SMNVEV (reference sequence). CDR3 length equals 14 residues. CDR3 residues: CASSPLAGGYEQYF. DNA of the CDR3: TGTGCCAGCAGTCCCCTTGCGGGGGGCTACGAGCAGTACTTC.

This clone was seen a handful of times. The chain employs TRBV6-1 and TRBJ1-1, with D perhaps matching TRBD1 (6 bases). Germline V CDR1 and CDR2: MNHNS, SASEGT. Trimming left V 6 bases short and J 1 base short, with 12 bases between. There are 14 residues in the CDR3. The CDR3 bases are TGTGCCAGCAGCGAACAGGGTCAGAACACTGAAGCTTTCTTT. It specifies CASSEQGQNTEAFF.

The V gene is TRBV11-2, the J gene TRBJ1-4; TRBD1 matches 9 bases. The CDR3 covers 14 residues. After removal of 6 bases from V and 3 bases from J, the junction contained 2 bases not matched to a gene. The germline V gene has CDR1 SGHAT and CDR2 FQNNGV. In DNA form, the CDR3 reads TGTGCCAGCAGTCGGACAGGGGCTAATGAAAAACTGTTTTTT. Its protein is CASSRTGANEKLFF.

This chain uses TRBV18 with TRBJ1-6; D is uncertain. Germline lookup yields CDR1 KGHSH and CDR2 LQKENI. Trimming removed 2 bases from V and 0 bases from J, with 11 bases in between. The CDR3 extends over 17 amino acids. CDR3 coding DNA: TGTGCCAGCTCACCATCGGGTGGATCCTCCTATAATTCACCCCTCCACTTT. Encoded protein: CASSPSGGSSYNSPLHF. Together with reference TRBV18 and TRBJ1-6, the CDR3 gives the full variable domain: NAGVMQNPRHLVRRRGQEARLRCSPMKGHSHVYWYRQLPEEGLKFMVYLQKENIIDESGMPKERFSAEFPKEGPSILRIQQVVRGDSAAYFCASSPSGGSSYNSPLHFGNGTRLTVT.

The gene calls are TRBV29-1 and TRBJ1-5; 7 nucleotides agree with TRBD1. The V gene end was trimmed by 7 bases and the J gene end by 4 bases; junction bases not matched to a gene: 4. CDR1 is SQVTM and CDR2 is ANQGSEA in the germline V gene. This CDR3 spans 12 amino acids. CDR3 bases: TGCAGCGCCGGGGACAGAAATCAGCCCCAGCATTTT. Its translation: CSAGDRNQPQHF.

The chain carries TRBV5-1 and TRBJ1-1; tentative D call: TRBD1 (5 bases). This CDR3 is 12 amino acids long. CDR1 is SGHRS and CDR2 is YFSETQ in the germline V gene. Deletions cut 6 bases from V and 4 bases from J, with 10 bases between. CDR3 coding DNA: TGCGCCAGCATGGGGGAGGGCACTGAAGCTTTCTTT. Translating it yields CASMGEGTEAFF.

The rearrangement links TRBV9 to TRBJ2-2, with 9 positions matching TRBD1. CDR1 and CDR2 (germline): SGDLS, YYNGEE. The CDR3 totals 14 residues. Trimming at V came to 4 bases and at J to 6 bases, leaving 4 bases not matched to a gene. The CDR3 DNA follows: TGTGCCAGCAGCCTTCGACAGGGGGCCGGGGAGCTGTTTTTT. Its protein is CASSLRQGAGELFF.

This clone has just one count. CDR3 sequence: CASFSGGDTEAFF. CDR3 DNA: TGTGCCAGCTTTTCCGGGGGGGACACTGAAGCTTTCTTT. This chain links TRBV28 with TRBJ1-1; D is perhaps TRBD1 (5 bases). In germline, CDR1 is MDHEN, CDR2 SYDVKM. This CDR3 has 13 amino acids. Deletions cut 8 bases from V and 3 bases from J, with 13 bases between.

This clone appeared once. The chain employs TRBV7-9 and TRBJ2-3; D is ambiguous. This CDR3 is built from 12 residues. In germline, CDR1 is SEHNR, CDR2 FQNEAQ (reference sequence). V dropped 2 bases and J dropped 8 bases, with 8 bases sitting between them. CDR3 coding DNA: TGTGCCAGCAGCTTATTCCCTCGTACGCAGTATTTT. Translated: CASSLFPRTQYF. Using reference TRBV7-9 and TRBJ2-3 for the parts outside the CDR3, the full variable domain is DTGVSQNPRHKITKRGQNVTFRCDPISEHNRLYWYRQTLGQGPEFLTYFQNEAQLEKSRLLSDRFSAERPKGSFSTLEIQRTEQGDSAMYLCASSLFPRTQYFGPGTRLTVL.

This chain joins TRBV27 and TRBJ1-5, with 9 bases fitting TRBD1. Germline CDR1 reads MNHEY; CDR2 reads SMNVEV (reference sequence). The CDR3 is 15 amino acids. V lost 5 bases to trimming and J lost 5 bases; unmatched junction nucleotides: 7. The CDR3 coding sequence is TGTGCCAGCAGTCGGGGACAGGGTCAGCATCAGCCCCAGCATTTT. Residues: CASSRGQGQHQPQHF.

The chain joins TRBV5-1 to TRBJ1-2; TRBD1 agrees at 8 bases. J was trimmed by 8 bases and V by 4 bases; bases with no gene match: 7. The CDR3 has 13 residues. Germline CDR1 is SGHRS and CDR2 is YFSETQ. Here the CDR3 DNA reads TGCGCCAGCAGCACAGGACAGGGTGAAGGCTACACCTTC. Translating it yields CASSTGQGEGYTF.

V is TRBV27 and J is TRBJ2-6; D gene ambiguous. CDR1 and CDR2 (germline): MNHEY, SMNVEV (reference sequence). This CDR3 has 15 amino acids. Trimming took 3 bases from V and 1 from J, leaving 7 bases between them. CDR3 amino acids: CASSFSRSGANVLTF. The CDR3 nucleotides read TGTGCCAGCAGTTTTTCCCGTTCTGGGGCCAACGTCCTGACTTTC.

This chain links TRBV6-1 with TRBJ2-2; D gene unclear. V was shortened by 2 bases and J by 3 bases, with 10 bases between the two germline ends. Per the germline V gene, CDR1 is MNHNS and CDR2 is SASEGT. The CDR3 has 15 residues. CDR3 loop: CASSELRVYTGELFF. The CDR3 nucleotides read TGTGCCAGCAGTGAACTCCGGGTCTACACCGGGGAGCTGTTTTTT.

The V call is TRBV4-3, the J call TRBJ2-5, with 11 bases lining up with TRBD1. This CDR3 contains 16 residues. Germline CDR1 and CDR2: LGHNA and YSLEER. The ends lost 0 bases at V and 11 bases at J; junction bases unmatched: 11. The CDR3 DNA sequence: TGCGCCAGCAGCCAAGACGGAGGGACAGGGGGTGAAGAGCAGTACTTC. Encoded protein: CASSQDGGTGGEEQYF.

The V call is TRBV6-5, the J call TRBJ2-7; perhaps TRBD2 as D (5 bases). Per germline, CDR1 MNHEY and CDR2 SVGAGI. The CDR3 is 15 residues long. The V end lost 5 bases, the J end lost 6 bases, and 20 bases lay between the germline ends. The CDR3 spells CASSLSGSRVLEQYF. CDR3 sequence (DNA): TGTGCCAGCAGTCTGAGCGGTTCGAGGGTCCTCGAGCAGTACTTC.

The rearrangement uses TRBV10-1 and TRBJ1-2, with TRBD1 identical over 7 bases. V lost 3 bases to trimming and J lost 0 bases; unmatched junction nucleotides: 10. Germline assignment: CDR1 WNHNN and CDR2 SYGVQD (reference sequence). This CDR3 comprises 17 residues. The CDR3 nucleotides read TGCGCCAGCAGTGACGCGGACAGGAAGATCCCTAACTATGGCTACACCTTC. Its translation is CASSDADRKIPNYGYTF.

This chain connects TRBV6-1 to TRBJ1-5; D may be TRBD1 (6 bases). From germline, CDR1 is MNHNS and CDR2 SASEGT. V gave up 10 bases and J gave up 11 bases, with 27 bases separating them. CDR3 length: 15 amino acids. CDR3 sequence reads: CATASGTLFSSAQHF. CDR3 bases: TGTGCCACCGCGTCCGGGACACTTTTTTCATCAGCCCAGCATTTT.

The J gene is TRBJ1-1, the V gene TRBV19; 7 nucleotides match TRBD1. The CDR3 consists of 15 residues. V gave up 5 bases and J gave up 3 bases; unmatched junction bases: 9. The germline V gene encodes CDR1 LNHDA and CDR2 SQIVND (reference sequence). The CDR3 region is CASSPSTGRYTEAFF. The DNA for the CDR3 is TGTGCCAGTAGTCCCTCGACAGGGAGGTACACTGAAGCTTTCTTT.